Below are 8 T cell receptor beta chains sequenced from a single sample in a study of low-dose radiotherapy and immunotherapy resistance in tumors. Time point described: before trial treatment. Primers used for first-strand cDNA, a TRAV- and TRBV-specific set, covered both alpha and beta chains. The TCRs were subjected to amplification over approximately 20 PCR cycles employing a constant-region primer in conjunction with a V-primer adapter. MiXCR, run by TCRdb on the reads, gives a single entry per CDR3 protein. This sample has some 57,000 distinct CDR3 sequences, with under 30% found just once. The input for sequencing was PBMCs, taken before treatment. These receptors came from a male donor with prostate cancer.

The table lists this clonotype with many counts. The chain recombines TRBV24-1 with TRBJ1-1, with a possible D match to TRBD1 (5 bases). Per germline, CDR1 KGHDR and CDR2 SFDVKD. With 10 bases removed from V and 4 bases from J, the gap between germline ends came to 15 bases. The CDR3 is made up of 13 amino acids. In DNA, the CDR3 is TGTGCCACTAGGCGGGGGGTCTCCACTGAAGCTTTCTTT. Translation: CATRRGVSTEAFF.

Points on this clonotype: This probably arose from a read error, given a far larger clone one base away. The chain is built from TRBV20-1 and TRBJ2-1; D not certain. This CDR3 has 12 residues. Germline values: CDR1 DFQATT, CDR2 SNEGSKA (reference sequence). Trimming removed 0 bases at V and 10 bases at J, with 10 bases between. The CDR3 nucleotides are TGCAGTGCTAGAGATAATAGCCACGAGCAGTTCTTC. This encodes CSARDNSHEQFF.

There are many counts of this clonotype. The chain recombines TRBV28 with TRBJ1-5; D may be TRBD1 (6 bases). Trimming stripped 7 bases from V and 2 bases from J, with 12 bases between. Germline values: CDR1 MDHEN, CDR2 SYDVKM. This CDR3 spans 14 amino acids. The DNA of the CDR3 is TGTGCCAGCATGGGGGCAGGGGGCAATCAGCCCCAGCATTTT. Amino acids: CASMGAGGNQPQHF.

This clonotype was seen ten or more times. The V call is TRBV30, the J call TRBJ2-3, with 7 bases identical to TRBD2. Germline assignment: CDR1 GTSNPN and CDR2 SVGIG (reference sequence). V lost 5 bases and J lost 6; bases outside the gene matches: 20. The CDR3 consists of 17 residues. The CDR3 bases are TGTGCCTGGGAACCCCTAGAGAGCGGGACCGATATGGATACGCAGTATTTT. Its protein is CAWEPLESGTDMDTQYF.

In its sample, this clonotype was seen many times. The chain's CDR3 is CASSRDAGTSGGQRNEQFF. CDR3 coding DNA: TGCGCCAGCAGCCGAGATGCCGGGACTAGCGGGGGGCAGCGCAATGAGCAGTTCTTC. This chain links TRBV5-1 with TRBJ2-1; TRBD2 aligns across 15 bases. CDR1 SGHRS and CDR2 YFSETQ come from the germline V gene. The V gene end was trimmed by 4 bases and the J gene end by 6 bases; junction bases not matched to a gene: 14. CDR3 length: 19 residues.

This clonotype has ten or more counts. This chain links TRBV4-1 with TRBJ2-3, with 7 bases aligning to TRBD2. Germline-derived CDR1 and CDR2 are MGHRA and YSYEKL. The junction had 14 bases not matched to a gene; V was cut back by 0 bases and J by 2 bases. CDR3 length: 19 residues. The CDR3 coding sequence is TGCGCCAGCAGCCAAGAATCGGTGGGGAATAGCGGGTTCACAGATACGCAGTATTTT. Protein product: CASSQESVGNSGFTDTQYF.

This clonotype was counted many times. V gene TRBV29-1 combines with J gene TRBJ2-1; D is uncertain. CDR3 length: 12 amino acids. V lost 2 bases, J lost 9 bases, and 11 bases lay in between. The germline V gene encodes CDR1 SQVTM and CDR2 ANQGSEA. The CDR3 nucleotides are TGCAGCGTTGAAAACTCCCTCGGTGAGCAGTTCTTC. Translated: CSVENSLGEQFF.

This clonotype was detected a few times. V gene TRBV14 combines with J gene TRBJ2-1; 8 nucleotides align to TRBD2. CDR1 and CDR2 from the germline V gene are SGHDN and FVKESK. The V segment lost 4 bases and the J segment 2 bases; nucleotides outside the gene matches: 13. CDR3 length: 18 amino acids. CDR3 residues: CASSRQGRGGRPYNEQFF. CDR3 in DNA: TGTGCCAGCAGCCGCCAGGGTCGTGGCGGGAGGCCCTACAATGAGCAGTTCTTC. The full variable domain, with the rest looked up from reference TRBV14 and TRBJ2-1, is EAGVTQFPSHSVIEKGQTVTLRCDPISGHDNLYWYRRVMGKEIKFLLHFVKESKQDESGMPNNRFLAERTGGTYSTLKVQPAELEDSGVYFCASSRQGRGGRPYNEQFFGPGTRLTVL.